These T cell receptor beta chains were read from a single sample in a study of blood T cell repertoires in COVID-19. The protocol was immunoSEQ multiplex PCR, while the TCRdb copy is restricted to in-frame clones and leaves out a portion. The sample lists about 480,000 clones; approximately 88% were seen once. Sequencing was done on a sample of PBMCs or T cells enriched from blood (not recorded which). All receptors come from a woman between 40 and 50 years old who had recovered from COVID-19. Each CDR3 is given with its conserved first and last residue. Fields, in order: V gene, J gene, CDR3 protein.

v_call: TRBV30; j_call: TRBJ1-1; cdr3_aa: CAWSAGVRTEAFF
v_call: TRBV15; j_call: TRBJ2-2; cdr3_aa: CATSRDFANTGELFF
v_call: TRBV5-8; j_call: TRBJ2-5; cdr3_aa: CASSLQGSGAETQYF
v_call: TRBV10-3; j_call: TRBJ1-3; cdr3_aa: CAISAPGNTIYF
v_call: TRBV7-9; j_call: TRBJ1-1; cdr3_aa: CASSLVAEEAFF
v_call: TRBV19; j_call: TRBJ2-7; cdr3_aa: CASSRTGSSYEQYF
v_call: TRBV4-1; j_call: TRBJ2-1; cdr3_aa: CASSQDPTRPYNEQFF
v_call: TRBV7-2; j_call: TRBJ2-7; cdr3_aa: CASSLAGSPTMREQYF
v_call: TRBV5-1; j_call: TRBJ1-4; cdr3_aa: CASSTEGQGGEKLFF
v_call: TRBV5-4; j_call: TRBJ2-7; cdr3_aa: CASRQGLAGSYEQYF
v_call: TRBV5-4; j_call: TRBJ2-3; cdr3_aa: CASSSSGLVLYF
v_call: TRBV6-5; j_call: TRBJ2-1; cdr3_aa: CASSYSGLADNEQFF
v_call: TRBV4-3; j_call: TRBJ1-1; cdr3_aa: CASSQAPTGQLNTEAFF
v_call: TRBV3-1/TRBV3-2; j_call: TRBJ2-2; cdr3_aa: CASSQEGGASATGELFF
v_call: TRBV6-5; j_call: TRBJ1-5; cdr3_aa: CASTGQGYQPQHF